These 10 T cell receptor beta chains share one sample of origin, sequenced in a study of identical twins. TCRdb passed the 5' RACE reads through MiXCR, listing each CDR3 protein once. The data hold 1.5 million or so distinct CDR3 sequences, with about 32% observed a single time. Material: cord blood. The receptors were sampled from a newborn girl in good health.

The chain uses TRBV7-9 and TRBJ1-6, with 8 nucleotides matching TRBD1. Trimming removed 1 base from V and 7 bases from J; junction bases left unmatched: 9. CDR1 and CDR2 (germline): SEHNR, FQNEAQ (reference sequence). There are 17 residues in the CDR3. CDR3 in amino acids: CASSLVETRDRNSPLHF. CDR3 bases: TGTGCCAGCAGCTTAGTTGAGACCCGGGACAGGAATTCACCCCTCCACTTT.

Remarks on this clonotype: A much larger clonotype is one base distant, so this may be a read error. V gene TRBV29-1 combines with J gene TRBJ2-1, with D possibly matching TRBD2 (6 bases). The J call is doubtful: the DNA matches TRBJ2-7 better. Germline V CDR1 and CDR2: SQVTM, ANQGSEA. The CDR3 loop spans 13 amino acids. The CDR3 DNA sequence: TGCAGCGTTCCGGGACTCACCTACAATGAGCAGTACTTC. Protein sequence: CSVPGLTYNEQYF.

The DNA for the CDR3 is TGTGCCAGCTCAAGACACAGGGGGCGAATGGACAATGAGCAGTACTTC. Translation gives CASSRHRGRMDNEQYF. This chain connects TRBV18 to TRBJ2-5; 9 positions match TRBD1. This CDR3 contains 16 residues. The germline V gene encodes CDR1 KGHSH and CDR2 LQKENI. The V gene end was trimmed by 5 bases and the J gene end by 11 bases; junction bases not matched to a gene: 18.

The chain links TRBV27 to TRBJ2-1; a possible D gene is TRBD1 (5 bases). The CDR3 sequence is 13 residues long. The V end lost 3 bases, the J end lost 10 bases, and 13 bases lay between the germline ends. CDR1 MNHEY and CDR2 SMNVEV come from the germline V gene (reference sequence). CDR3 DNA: TGTGCCAGCAGTTTGAACCAGGGTTACGAGCAGTTCTTC. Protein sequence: CASSLNQGYEQFF.

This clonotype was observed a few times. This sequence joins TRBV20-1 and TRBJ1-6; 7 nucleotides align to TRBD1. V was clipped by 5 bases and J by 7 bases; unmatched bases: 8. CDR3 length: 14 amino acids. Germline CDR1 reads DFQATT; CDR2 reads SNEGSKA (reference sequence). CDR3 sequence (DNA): TGCAGTGCTCAATCCGCCAGGGGGAATTCACCCCTCCACTTT. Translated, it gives CSAQSARGNSPLHF.

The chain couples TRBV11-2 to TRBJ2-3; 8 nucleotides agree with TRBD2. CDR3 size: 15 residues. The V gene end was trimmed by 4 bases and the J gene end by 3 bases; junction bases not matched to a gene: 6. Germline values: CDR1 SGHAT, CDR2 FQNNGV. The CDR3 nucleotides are TGTGCCAGCAGCTCCGGGACTAGAAGAACAGATACGCAGTATTTT. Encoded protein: CASSSGTRRTDTQYF.

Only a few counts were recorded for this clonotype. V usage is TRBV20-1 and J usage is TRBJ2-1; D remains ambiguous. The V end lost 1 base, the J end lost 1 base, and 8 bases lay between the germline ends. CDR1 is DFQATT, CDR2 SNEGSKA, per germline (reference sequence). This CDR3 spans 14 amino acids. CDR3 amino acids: CSARVAASYNEQFF. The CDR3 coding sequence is TGCAGTGCTAGAGTGGCGGCTTCCTACAATGAGCAGTTCTTC.

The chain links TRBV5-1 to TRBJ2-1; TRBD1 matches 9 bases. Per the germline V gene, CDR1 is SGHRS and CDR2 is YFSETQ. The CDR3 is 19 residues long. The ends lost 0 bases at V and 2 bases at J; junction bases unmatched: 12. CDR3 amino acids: CASSLGQGGRLWAYNEQFF. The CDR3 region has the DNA TGCGCCAGCAGCTTGGGACAGGGGGGCCGTCTTTGGGCCTACAATGAGCAGTTCTTC. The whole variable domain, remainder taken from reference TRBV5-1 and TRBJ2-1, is KAGVTQTPRYLIKTRGQQVTLSCSPISGHRSVSWYQQTPGQGLQFLFEYFSETQRNKGNFPGRFSGRQFSNSRSEMNVSTLELGDSALYLCASSLGQGGRLWAYNEQFFGPGTRLTVL.

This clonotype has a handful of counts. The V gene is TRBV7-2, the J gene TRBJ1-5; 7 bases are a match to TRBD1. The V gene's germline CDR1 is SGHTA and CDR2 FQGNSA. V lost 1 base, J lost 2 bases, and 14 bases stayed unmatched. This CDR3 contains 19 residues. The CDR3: CASSLVPSSNRGGNQPQHF. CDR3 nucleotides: TGTGCCAGCAGCTTAGTCCCCTCTTCGAACAGGGGCGGCAATCAGCCCCAGCATTTT.

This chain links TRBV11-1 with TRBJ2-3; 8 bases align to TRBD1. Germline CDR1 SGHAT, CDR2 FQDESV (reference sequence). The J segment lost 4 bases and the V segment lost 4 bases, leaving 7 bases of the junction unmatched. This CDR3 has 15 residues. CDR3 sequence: CASSSLQGVADTQYF. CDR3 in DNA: TGTGCCAGCAGCTCCTTACAGGGGGTGGCAGATACGCAGTATTTT.